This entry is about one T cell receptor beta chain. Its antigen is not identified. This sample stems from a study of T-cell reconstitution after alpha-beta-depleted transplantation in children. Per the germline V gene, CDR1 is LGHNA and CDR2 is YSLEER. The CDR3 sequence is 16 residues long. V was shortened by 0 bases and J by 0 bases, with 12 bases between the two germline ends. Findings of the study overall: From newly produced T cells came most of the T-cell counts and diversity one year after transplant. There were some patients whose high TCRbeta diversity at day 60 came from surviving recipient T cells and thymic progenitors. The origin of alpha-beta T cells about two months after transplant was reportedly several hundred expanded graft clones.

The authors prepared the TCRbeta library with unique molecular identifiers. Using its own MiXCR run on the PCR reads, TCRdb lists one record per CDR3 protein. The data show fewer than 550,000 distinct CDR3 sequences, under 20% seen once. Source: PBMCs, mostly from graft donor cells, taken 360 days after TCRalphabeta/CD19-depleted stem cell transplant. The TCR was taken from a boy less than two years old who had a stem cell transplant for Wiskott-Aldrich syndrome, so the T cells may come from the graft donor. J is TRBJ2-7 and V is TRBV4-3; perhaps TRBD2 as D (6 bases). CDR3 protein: CASSQDRPTSSYEQYF. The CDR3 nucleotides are TGCGCCAGCAGCCAAGACCGCCCGACTAGCTCCTACGAGCAGTACTTC.